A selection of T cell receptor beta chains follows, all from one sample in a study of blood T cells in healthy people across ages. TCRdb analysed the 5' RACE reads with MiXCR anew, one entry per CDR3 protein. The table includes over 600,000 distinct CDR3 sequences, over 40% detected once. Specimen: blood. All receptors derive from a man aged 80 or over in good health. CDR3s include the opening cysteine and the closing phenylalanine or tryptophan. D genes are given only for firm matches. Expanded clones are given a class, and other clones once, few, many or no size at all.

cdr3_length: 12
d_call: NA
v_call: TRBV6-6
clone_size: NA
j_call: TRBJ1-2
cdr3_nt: TGTGCCAGCAACGACCGAGCCTATGGCTACACCTTC
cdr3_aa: CASNDRAYGYTF

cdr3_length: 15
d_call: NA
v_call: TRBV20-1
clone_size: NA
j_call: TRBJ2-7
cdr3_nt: TGCAGTGCTAGAGTGGGTGCAGGAGCCTTAGGCGAGCAGTACTTC
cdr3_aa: CSARVGAGALGEQYF

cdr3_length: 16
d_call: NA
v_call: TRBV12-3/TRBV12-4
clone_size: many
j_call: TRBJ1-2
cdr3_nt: TGTGCCAGCAGTAGGACATGGAACCGAGAGGCGGGTGGCTACACCTTC
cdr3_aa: CASSRTWNREAGGYTF

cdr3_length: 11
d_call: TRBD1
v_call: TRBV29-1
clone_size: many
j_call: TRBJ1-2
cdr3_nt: TGCAGCGGGCAGGGGGCCTATGGCTACACCTTC
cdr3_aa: CSGQGAYGYTF

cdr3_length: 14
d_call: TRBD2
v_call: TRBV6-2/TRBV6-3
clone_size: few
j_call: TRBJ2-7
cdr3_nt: TGTGCCAGCAGTTTAGCGGGAGGTTCAAGCGAGCAGTACTTC
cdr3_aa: CASSLAGGSSEQYF

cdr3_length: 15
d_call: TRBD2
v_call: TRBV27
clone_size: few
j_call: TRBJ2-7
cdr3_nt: TGTGCCAGCAGTCCGCTAGCGGGGCCAGACTACGAGCAGTACTTC
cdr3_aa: CASSPLAGPDYEQYF

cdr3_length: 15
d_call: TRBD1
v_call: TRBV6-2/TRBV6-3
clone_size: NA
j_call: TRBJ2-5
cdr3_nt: TGTGCCAGCAGGGGACAGGGAATTAATATCCATGAGCAGTACTTC
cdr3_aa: CASRGQGINIHEQYF

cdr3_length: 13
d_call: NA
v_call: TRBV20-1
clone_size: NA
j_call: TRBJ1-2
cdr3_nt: TGCAGTGCTAGTTACGGGAGGGACTATGACTACACCTTC
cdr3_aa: CSASYGRDYDYTF

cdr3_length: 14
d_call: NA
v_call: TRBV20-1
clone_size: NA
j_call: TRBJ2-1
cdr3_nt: TGCAGTGCTTATCGTAGCGGATCTACAATGATGCAGTTCTTC
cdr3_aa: CSAYRSGSTMMQFF

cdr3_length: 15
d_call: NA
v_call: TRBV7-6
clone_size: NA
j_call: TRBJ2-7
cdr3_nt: TGTGCCAGCAGCTTAGCGGGCGAGAGCTCCTACGAGCAGTACTTC
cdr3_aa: CASSLAGESSYEQYF

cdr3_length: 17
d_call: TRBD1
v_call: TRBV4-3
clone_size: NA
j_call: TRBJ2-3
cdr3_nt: TGCGCCAGCAGCCATGGTCAGGGGACAGGGAGCGCAGATACGCAGTATTTT
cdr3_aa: CASSHGQGTGSADTQYF

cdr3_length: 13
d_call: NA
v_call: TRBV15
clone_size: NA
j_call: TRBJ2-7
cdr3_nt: TGTGCCACCAGCACCTCGAGGGGCTACGAGCAGTACTTC
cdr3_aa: CATSTSRGYEQYF

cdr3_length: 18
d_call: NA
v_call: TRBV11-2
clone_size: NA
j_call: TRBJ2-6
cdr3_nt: TGTGCCAGCAGCTTAGGCTATAGGGGAGAATCTGGGGCCAACGTCCTGACTTTC
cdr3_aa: CASSLGYRGESGANVLTF

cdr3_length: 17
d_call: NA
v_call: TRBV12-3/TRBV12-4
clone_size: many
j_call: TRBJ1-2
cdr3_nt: TGTGCCAGCAGTTTAGCTAGCGGGGGGACGGGAAACTATGGCTACACCTTC
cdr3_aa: CASSLASGGTGNYGYTF

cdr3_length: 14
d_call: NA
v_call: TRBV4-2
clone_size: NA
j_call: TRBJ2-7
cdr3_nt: TGTGCCAGCAGCCAAGCGGGCAGGGTCTACGAGCAGTACTTC
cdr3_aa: CASSQAGRVYEQYF

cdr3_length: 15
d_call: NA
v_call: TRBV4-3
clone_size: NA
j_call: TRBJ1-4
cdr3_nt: TGCGCCAGCAGCCGAACAGGATCAGGGAATGAAAAACTGTTTTTT
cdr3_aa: CASSRTGSGNEKLFF

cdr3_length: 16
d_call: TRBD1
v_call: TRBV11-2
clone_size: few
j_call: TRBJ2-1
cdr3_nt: TGTGCCAGCAGCCCAGGACAGGGGGCTTTGGGCAATGAGCAGTTCTTC
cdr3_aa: CASSPGQGALGNEQFF

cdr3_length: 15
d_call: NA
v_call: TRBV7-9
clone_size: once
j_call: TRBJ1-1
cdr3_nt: TGTGCCAGCAGCTTGGGGCAGGTCTCGAACACTGAAGCTTTCTTT
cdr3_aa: CASSLGQVSNTEAFF

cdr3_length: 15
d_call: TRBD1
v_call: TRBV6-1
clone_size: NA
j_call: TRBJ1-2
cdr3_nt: TGTGCCAGCAGTGAACCGGGACAGGCGAACTATGGCTACACCTTC
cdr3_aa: CASSEPGQANYGYTF

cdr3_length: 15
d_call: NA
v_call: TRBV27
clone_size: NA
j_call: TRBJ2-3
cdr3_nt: TGTGCCAGCAGTCTCCGGGACGGTCTCACAGATACGCAGTATTTT
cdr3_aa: CASSLRDGLTDTQYF

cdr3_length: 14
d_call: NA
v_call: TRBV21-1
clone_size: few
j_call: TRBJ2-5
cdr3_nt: TGTGCCAGCAGCAAAGACCGGGGCATAGAGACCCAGTACTTC
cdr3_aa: CASSKDRGIETQYF

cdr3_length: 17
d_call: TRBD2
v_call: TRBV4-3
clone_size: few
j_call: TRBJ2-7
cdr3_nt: TGCGCCAGCACCTCTACTTGGACTAGCGGGAGCTACAATGAGCAGTACTTC
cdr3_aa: CASTSTWTSGSYNEQYF

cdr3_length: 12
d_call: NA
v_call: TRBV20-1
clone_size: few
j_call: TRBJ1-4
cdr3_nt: TGCAGTGCTAGAGTAGGCGGGGAAAAACTGTTTTTT
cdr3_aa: CSARVGGEKLFF

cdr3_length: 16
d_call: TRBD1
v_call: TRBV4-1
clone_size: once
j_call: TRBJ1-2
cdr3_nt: TGCGCCAGCAGCATTCCAGGGGGCAGTGGTGACTATGGCTGCACCTTC
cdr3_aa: CASSIPGGSGDYGCTF

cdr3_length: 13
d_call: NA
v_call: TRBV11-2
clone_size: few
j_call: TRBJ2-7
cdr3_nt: TGTGCCAGCAGCTTAGCACAGGTTTTCGAGCAGTACTTC
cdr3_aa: CASSLAQVFEQYF

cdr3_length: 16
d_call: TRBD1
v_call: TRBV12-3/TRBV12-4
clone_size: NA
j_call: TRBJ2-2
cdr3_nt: TGTGCCAGCAGGGTTCAGGGGGCGATTAACACCGGGGAGCTGTTTTTT
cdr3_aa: CASRVQGAINTGELFF

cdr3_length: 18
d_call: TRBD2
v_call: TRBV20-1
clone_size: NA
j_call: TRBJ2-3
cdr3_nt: TGCAGTGCTACCTCAAGACGAAGCGGGGGGGCTAGGGCAGATACGCAGTATTTT
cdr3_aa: CSATSRRSGGARADTQYF

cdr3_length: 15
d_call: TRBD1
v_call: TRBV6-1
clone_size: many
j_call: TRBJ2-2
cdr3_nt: TGTGCCAGCAGTCCCGGGACAGGGGTCACCGGGGAGCTGTTTTTT
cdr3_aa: CASSPGTGVTGELFF

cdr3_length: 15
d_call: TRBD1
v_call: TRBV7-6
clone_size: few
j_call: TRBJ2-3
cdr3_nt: TGTGCCAGCAGCCCGACAGGGTCCGGCACAGATACGCAGTATTTT
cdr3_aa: CASSPTGSGTDTQYF

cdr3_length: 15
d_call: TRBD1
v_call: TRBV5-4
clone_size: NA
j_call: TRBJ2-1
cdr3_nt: TGTGCCAGCAGCTTGGAGGGGACAGAGGACAATGAGCAGTTCTTC
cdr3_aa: CASSLEGTEDNEQFF

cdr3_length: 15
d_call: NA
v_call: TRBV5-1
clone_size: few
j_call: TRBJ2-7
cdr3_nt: TGCGCCAGCAGCCCCACGACAGGGAGGGGGGGTGAGCAGTACTTC
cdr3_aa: CASSPTTGRGGEQYF

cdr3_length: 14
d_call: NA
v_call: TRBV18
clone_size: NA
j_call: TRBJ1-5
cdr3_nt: TGTGCCAGCTCACCCGGGACTGAGAATCAGCCCCAGCATTTT
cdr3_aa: CASSPGTENQPQHF

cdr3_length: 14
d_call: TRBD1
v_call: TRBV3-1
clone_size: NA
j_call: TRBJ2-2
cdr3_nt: TGTGCCAGCAGGCGACAGGGGGCCACCGGGGAGCTGTTTTTT
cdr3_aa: CASRRQGATGELFF

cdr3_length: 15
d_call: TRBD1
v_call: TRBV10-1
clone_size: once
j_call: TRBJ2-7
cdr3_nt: TGCACCAGCAGTGAGAGGGGACAGGGTGTATACGAGCAGTACTTC
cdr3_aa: CTSSERGQGVYEQYF